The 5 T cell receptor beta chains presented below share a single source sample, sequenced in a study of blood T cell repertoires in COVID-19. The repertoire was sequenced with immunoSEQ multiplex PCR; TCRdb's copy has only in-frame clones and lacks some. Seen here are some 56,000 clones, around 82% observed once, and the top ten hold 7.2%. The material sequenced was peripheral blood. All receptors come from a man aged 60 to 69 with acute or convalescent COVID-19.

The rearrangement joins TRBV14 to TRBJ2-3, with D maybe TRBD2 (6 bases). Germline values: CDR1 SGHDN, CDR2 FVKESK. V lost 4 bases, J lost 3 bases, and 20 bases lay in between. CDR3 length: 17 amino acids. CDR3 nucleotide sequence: TGTGCCAGCAGCCCCTTGGAGGGAGTAAAGGGAACAGATACGCAGTATTTT. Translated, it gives CASSPLEGVKGTDTQYF.

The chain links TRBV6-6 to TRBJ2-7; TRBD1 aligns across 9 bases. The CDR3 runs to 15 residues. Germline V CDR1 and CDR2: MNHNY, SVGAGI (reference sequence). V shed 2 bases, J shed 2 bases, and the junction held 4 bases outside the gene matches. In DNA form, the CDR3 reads TGTGCCAGCAGTTACAAGGGGACAGGGACCTACGAGCAGTACTTC. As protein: CASSYKGTGTYEQYF.

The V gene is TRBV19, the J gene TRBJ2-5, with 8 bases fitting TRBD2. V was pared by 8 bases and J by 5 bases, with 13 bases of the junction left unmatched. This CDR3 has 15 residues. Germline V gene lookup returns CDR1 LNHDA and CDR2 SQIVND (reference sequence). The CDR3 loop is CASGVSGGIKETQYF. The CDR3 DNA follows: TGTGCCAGTGGGGTCAGCGGGGGAATAAAGGAGACCCAGTACTTC.

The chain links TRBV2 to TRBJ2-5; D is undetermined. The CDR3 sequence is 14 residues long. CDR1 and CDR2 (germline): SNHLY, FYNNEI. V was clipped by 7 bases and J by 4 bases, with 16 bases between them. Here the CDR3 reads CASNPYLGGETQYF. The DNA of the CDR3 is TGTGCCAGCAACCCGTACCTAGGCGGAGAGACCCAGTACTTC.

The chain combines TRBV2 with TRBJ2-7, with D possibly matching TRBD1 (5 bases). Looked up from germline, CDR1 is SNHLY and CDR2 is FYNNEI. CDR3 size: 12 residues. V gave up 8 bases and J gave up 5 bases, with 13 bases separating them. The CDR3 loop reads CASSSRDHEQYF. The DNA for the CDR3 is TGTGCCAGCTCTTCCAGGGATCACGAGCAGTACTTC.